Listed here is a single TCR beta chain. Antigen unknown. Germline V gene sequence: CDR1 MDHEN, CDR2 SYDVKM. Trimming took 2 bases from V and 8 from J; bases not matched to a gene: 6. The CDR3 totals 14 residues. This entry is derived from a study of T cell repertoires in cytomegalovirus infection. Looking at the study overall: CMV infection and matching HLA type were both indicated by public TCR beta signatures.

General study findings and limits: Clonotypes of TCR beta that were HLA-C-restricted and CMV-specific dominated the ex vivo response.

MiXCR, run by TCRdb on the reads, gives a single entry per CDR3 protein. This sample carries 150,000 to 190,000 distinct CDR3 sequences, about 20% of them seen once, and the ten largest clones take approximately 11%. The V and J genes are TRBV28 and TRBJ2-1; TRBD2 matches 7 bases. The sequencing input was PBMCs. This clonotype originated in a human donor in good health (CMV status not recorded). Some clones in this sample may be carry-over from other donors' samples. In nucleotides, the CDR3 is TGTGCCAGCAGTTTACTAGCGGAAAATTATGAGCAGTTCTTC. Its translation is CASSLLAENYEQFF.